The clone carrying this TCR beta chain was picked up many times. What it binds is unknown. TCRdb itself ran the 5' RACE reads through MiXCR, one entry per CDR3 protein. In the table there are approximately 98,000 distinct CDR3 sequences, 18% of which are singletons. Germline V gene lookup returns CDR1 SGHRS and CDR2 YFSETQ. The CDR3 spans 14 residues. The V end was cut by 0 bases, the J end by 6 bases, with 10 bases between. This sample was taken from a study of T-cell memory formation after mild COVID-19. Study background: Each donor largely had its own TCR clusters. Study-wide results and caveats: The pre-infection memory compartment contained some responding clones, suggesting cross-reactive memory joined. Clones that contracted from day 15 to 85 were balanced CD4/CD8, while later expanders leaned CD4+.

This chain links TRBV5-1 with TRBJ2-1; D is perhaps TRBD1 (6 bases). The receptor comes from a man between 18 and 29 years old who had mild COVID-19 (a few samples of this study predate the infection). Cell type and time point are not known. Sample: PBMCs or a T cell subset sorted from them (not recorded which). The CDR3 bases are TGCGCCAGCAGCTTGGAGGGACACGGCAATGAGCAGTTCTTC. As protein: CASSLEGHGNEQFF.